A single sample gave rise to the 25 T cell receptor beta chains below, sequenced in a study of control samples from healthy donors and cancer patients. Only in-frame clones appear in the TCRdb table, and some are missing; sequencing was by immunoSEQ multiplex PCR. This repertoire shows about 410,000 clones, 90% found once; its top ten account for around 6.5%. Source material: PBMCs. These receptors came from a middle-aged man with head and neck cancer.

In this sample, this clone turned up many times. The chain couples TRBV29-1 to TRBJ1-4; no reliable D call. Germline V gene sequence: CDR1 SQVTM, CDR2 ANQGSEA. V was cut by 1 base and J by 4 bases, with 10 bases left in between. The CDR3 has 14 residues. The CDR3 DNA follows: TGCAGCGTTGAAGGAGCGGCGAATAATGAAAAACTGTTTTTT. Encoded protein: CSVEGAANNEKLFF.

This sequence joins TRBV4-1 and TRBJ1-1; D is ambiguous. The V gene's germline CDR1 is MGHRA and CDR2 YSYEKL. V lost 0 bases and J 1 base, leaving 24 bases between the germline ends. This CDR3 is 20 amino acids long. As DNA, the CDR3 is TGCGCCAGCAGCCAAGATAGCCGGGGAGCGCCCCCCCGAAGGAACACTGAAGCTTTCTTT. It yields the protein CASSQDSRGAPPRRNTEAFF.

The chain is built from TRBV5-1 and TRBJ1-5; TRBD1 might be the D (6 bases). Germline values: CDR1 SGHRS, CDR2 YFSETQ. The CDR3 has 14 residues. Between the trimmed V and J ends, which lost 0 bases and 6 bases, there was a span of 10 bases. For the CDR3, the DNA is TGCGCCAGCAGCTTGGGGGACATGGGTCAGCCCCAGCATTTT. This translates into CASSLGDMGQPQHF.

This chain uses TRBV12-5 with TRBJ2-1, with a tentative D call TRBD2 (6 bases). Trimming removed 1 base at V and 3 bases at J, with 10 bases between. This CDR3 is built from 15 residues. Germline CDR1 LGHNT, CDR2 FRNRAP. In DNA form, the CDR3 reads TGTGCTAGTGGTTTGGACGTCGGGGGCTACAATGAGCAGTTCTTC. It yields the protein CASGLDVGGYNEQFF.

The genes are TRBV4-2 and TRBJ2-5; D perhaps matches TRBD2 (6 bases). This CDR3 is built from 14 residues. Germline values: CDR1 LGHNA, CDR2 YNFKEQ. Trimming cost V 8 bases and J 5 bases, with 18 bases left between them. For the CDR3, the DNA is TGTGCCAGCGGGGGGAGTAGCTATTGGGAGACCCAGTACTTC. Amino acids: CASGGSSYWETQYF.

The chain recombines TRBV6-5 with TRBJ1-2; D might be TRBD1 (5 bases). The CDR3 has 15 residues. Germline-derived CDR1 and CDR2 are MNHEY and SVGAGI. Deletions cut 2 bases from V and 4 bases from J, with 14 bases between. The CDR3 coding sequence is TGTGCCAGCAGTTACCGTGCGCGGGGGATCTATGGCTACACCTTC. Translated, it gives CASSYRARGIYGYTF.

The CDR3 spells CASKMLPVGNQPQHF. CDR3 nucleotides: TGTGCCAGCAAGATGCTCCCGGTGGGCAATCAGCCCCAGCATTTT. J is TRBJ1-5 and V is TRBV6-5; no clear D gene. This CDR3 comprises 15 residues. V gave up 7 bases and J gave up 2 bases, with 15 bases separating them. CDR1 MNHEY and CDR2 SVGAGI come from the germline V gene.

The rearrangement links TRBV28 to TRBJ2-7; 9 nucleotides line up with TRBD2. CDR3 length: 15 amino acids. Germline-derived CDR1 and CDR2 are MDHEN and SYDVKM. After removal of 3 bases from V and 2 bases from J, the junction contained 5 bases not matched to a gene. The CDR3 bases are TGTGCCAGCAGTTTCGCGCGGGAGGGCCCCTACGAGCAGTACTTC. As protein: CASSFAREGPYEQYF.

The CDR3 DNA reads as TGTGCCAGCATTTGGGCGGGGGGGCAGGGCACCGGGGAGCTGTTTTTT. Translated: CASIWAGGQGTGELFF. The V and J genes are TRBV27 and TRBJ2-2; 9 bases match TRBD2. This CDR3 contains 16 residues. Germline V gives CDR1 MNHEY, CDR2 SMNVEV (reference sequence). The V segment lost 7 bases and the J segment 4 bases; nucleotides outside the gene matches: 10.

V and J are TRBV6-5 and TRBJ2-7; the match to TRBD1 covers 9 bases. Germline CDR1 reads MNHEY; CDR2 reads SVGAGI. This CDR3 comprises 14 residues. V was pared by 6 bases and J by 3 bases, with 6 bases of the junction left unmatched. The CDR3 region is CASRTQGQGYEQYF. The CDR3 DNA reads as TGTGCCAGCAGAACCCAGGGACAGGGCTACGAGCAGTACTTC.

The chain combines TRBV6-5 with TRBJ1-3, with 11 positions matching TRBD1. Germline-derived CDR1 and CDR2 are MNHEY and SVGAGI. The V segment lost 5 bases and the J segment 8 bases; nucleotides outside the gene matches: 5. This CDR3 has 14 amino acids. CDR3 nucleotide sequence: TGTGCCAGCAGTCCCGGGACAGGGGGGTACACCATATATTTT. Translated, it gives CASSPGTGGYTIYF.

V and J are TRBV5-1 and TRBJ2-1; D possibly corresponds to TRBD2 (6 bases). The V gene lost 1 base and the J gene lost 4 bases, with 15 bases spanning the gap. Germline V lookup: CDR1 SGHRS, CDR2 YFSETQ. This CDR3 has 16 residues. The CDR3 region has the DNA TGCGCCAGCAGCTTGAACCGCGGGAAGACGTACAATGAGCAGTTCTTC. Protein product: CASSLNRGKTYNEQFF.

The CDR3 here is CASSFNRGGGRTYEQYF. The CDR3 region has the DNA TGTGCCAGCAGCTTTAACAGAGGGGGGGGTAGGACCTACGAGCAGTACTTC. This chain joins TRBV7-6 and TRBJ2-7; perhaps TRBD2 as D (7 bases). The germline gives CDR1 SGHVS, CDR2 FNYEAQ. The CDR3 has 17 amino acids. Trimming pared 3 bases from V and 2 bases from J, leaving 20 bases between. The full variable domain, with the rest looked up from reference TRBV7-6 and TRBJ2-7, is GAGVSQSPRYKVTKRGQDVALRCDPISGHVSLYWYRQALGQGPEFLTYFNYEAQQDKSGLPNDRFSAERPEGSISTLTIQRTEQRDSAMYRCASSFNRGGGRTYEQYFGPGTRLTVT.

CDR3 DNA: TGTGCCAGCTCGAAGGCCCGGGAAAATCAGCCCCAGCATTTT. Translation: CASSKARENQPQHF. The chain combines TRBV18 with TRBJ1-5; D ambiguous. Germline V gene sequence: CDR1 KGHSH, CDR2 LQKENI. The V end was cut by 6 bases, the J end by 4 bases, with 13 bases between. This CDR3 comprises 14 residues.

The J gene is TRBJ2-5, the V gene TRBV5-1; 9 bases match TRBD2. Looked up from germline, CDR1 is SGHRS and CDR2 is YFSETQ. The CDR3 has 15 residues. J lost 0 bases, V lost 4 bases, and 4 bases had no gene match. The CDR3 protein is CASSAGLAYQETQYF. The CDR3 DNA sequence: TGCGCCAGCAGCGCGGGACTAGCATACCAAGAGACCCAGTACTTC.

The CDR3 nucleotides read TGCGTCGCGACAGGCTCTACCGCAGATACGCAGTATTTT. Translation gives CVATGSTADTQYF. The chain carries TRBV10-2 and TRBJ2-3, with D perhaps TRBD1 (6 bases). Germline CDR1 is WSHSY and CDR2 is SAAADI. The CDR3 totals 13 residues.

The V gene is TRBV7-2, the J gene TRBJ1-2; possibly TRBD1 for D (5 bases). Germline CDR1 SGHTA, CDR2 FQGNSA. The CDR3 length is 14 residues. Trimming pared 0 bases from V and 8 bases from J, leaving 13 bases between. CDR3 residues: CASSLAWTEGGYTF. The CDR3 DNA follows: TGTGCCAGCAGCTTAGCCTGGACCGAGGGGGGCTACACCTTC.

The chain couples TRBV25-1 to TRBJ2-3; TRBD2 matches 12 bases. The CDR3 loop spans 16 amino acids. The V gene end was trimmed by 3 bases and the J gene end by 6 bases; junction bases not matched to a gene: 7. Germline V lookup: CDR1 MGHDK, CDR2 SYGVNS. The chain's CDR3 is CASSEALAGGRDTQYF. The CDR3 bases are TGTGCCAGCAGTGAGGCGCTAGCGGGAGGGCGGGATACGCAGTATTTT.

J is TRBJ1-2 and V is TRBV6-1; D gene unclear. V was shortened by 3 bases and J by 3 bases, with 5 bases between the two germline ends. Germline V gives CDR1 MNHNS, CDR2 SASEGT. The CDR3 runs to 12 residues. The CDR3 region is CASSDTYYGYTF. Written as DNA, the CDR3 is TGTGCCAGCAGTGACACCTACTATGGCTACACCTTC.

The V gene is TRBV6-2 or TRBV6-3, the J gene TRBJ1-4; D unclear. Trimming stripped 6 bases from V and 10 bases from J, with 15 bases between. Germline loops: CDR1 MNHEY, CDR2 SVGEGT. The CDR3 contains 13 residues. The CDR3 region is CASSLEDLGKLFF. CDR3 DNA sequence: TGTGCCAGCAGCCTCGAGGACCTGGGAAAACTGTTTTTT.

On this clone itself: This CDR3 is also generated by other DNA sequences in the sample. The chain's CDR3 is CASSLGWSSYEQYF. The CDR3 nucleotides are TGTGCCAGCAGCTTAGGCTGGAGCTCCTACGAGCAGTACTTC. The gene calls are TRBV7-9 and TRBJ2-7; D gene ambiguous. Germline V lookup: CDR1 SEHNR, CDR2 FQNEAQ (reference sequence). Trimming pared 1 base from V and 0 bases from J, leaving 7 bases between. The CDR3 sequence is 14 residues long.

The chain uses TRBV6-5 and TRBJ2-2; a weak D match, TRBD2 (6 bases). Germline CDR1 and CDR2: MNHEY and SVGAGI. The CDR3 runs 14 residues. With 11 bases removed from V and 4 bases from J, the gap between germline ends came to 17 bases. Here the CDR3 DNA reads TGTGCCGTGAGCCGCGGGGTTGCCACCGGGGAGCTGTTTTTT. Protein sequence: CAVSRGVATGELFF.

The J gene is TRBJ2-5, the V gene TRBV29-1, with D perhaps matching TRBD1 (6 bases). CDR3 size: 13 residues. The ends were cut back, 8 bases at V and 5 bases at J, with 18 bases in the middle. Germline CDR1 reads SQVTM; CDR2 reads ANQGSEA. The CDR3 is CSLKNGQQETQYF. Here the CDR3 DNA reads TGCAGCCTAAAAAATGGACAGCAGGAGACCCAGTACTTC.

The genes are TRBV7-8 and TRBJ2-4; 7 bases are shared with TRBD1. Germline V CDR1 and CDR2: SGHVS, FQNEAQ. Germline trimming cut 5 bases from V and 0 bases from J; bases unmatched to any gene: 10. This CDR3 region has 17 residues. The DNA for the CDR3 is TGTGCCAGCAGCCCTAATGACAGGGCCCTAGCCAAAAACATTCAGTACTTC. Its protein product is CASSPNDRALAKNIQYF.

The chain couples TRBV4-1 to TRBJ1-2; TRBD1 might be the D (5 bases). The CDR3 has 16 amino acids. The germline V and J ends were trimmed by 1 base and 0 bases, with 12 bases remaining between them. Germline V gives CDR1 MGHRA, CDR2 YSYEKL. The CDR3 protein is CASSQVPDTSNYGYTF. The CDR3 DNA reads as TGCGCCAGCAGCCAAGTTCCGGACACTTCTAACTATGGCTACACCTTC.